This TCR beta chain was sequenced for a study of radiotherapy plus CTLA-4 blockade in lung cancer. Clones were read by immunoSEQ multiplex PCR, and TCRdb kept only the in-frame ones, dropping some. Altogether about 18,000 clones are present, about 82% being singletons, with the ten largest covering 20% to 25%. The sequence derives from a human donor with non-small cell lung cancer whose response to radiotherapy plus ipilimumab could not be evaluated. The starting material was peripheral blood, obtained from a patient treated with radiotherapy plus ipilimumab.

CDR3: CSVGSLAQETQYF. The CDR3 DNA reads TGCAGCGTTGGGTCCCTAGCCCAAGAGACCCAGTACTTC. The J gene is TRBJ2-5, the V gene TRBV29-1; TRBD2 is a possible D gene (5 bases). Trimming shortened V by 4 bases and J by 1 base, and 10 bases separated the two germline ends. Germline CDR1 is SQVTM and CDR2 is ANQGSEA. The CDR3 is 13 amino acids.